Listed below are T cell receptor beta chains from one sample, sequenced in a study of regulatory T cells in long-lasting Graves disease. Via MiXCR, TCRdb re-called the multiplex PCR reads, giving one row per CDR3 protein. The sample carries 600,000 to 800,000 distinct CDR3 sequences, 30% recorded once. The specimen comprised peripheral blood mononuclear cells (PBMCs), sampled when the disease was refractory, from a patient treated with antithyroid drugs. These receptors all come from a female donor with Graves disease. CDR3s include the opening cysteine and the closing phenylalanine or tryptophan.

v_gene | CDR3aa
TRBV20-1 | CSARDLQGHQPQHF
TRBV5-1 | CASSLNRDALSYEQYF
TRBV12-3/TRBV12-4 | CASSLGRVYEQYF
TRBV20-1 | CSARGSGGYVIYEQYF
TRBV5-1 | CASSLETNTEAFF
TRBV12-3/TRBV12-4 | CASSLAAGLAIYEQYF
TRBV10-2 | CASSEDMSVTEAFF
TRBV11-2 | CASSSGQVRGEQYF
TRBV29-1 | CSGRSPGTSGSYEQYF
TRBV5-5 | CASSRISGLNTEAFF
TRBV7-8 | CASSLKDRTNQPQHF
TRBV24-1 | CATSLGTGELFF
TRBV3-1 | CASKEAGYGYTF
TRBV2 | CASSQTWDSSYEQYF
TRBV5-1 | CASSLGWGGTNYGYTF
TRBV14 | CASSQVYRSSSNQPQHF
TRBV5-6 | CASRTGGLVYTEAFF
TRBV6-2/TRBV6-3 | CASVDRTNQPQHF
TRBV10-3 | CAISGGTGGFDTQYF
TRBV19 | CASSIAGTGGTGELFF
TRBV18 | CASSRDRGWETQYF
TRBV5-5 | CASSPSGPGDQYF